This TCR beta chain was obtained from a study of shared clonotypes between healthy human individuals. A word on this clone: Its antigen is as yet unknown. Other DNA sequences in this specimen translate into the identical CDR3.

Overall study findings and caveats: The study found lower generation probabilities in non-shared clonotypes than in those shared by all four donors.

The assay used deep level. Sorted-subset replicate PCRs used about 200 ng of genomic DNA. This amount corresponded to about 30,000 T cell genomes. Measured with immunoSEQ multiplex PCR; TCRdb has only the in-frame clones, and not every one. Of some 2,500,000 clones listed, 85% to 95% are singletons. The clonotype was recovered from a man aged 18-30 years in good health. Some clones in this sample may be carry-over from other donors' samples. The sample comprised naive CD4+ T cells from PBMCs. Subset of the sample: CD45RA+ positively selected.

CDR3 region: CASSLDLDQPQHF. The DNA of the CDR3 is TGTGCCAGCAGCTTAGATTTGGATCAGCCCCAGCATTTT. The chain employs TRBV11-2 and TRBJ1-5; D is undetermined. Per germline, CDR1 SGHAT and CDR2 FQNNGV. V was cut by 0 bases and J by 5 bases, with 5 bases left in between. The CDR3 loop spans 13 amino acids. The entire variable domain, with the rest obtained from reference TRBV11-2 and TRBJ1-5, is as follows: EAGVAQSPRYKIIEKRQSVAFWCNPISGHATLYWYQQILGQGPKLLIQFQNNGVVDDSQLPKDRFSAERLKGVDSTLKIQPAKLEDSAVYLCASSLDLDQPQHFGDGTRLSIL.